This T cell receptor beta chain was captured by sequencing in a study of cytomegalovirus exposure and HLA in healthy donors (dated by TCRdb to about 2017). About the investigation overall: An earlier analysis of approximately 550 of the donors reported 250 to 350 Gb of sequence data and 100 million to 140 million unique TCR beta sequences from 150 million to 200 million T cells. An early release that covered fewer than 750 HLA-typed donors contained around 330 gigabases of sequencing data and about 93 million unique TCR sequences. Of the roughly 390 genotyped donors, roughly 80% fell in the genetic ancestry cluster associated with self-reported Caucasian donors. The study was designed to test whether signatures of past pathogen exposure could be identified by cataloging public T cell receptors. The study profiled the T cell repertoires of 500 to 800 subjects by immunosequencing and related them to cytomegalovirus serostatus. Along with the approximately 700-subject first cohort, a separate validation cohort of over a hundred different subjects was used. To predict cytomegalovirus infection status, the study brought together high-throughput TCR immunosequencing, statistical association of individual TCRs with disease status, and machine learning. A later analysis re-examined previously published TCR beta repertoires from roughly 720 donors and added high-resolution HLA genotyping to investigate patterns of TCR occurrence. Rather than using new phenotypic data, the later analysis identified candidate immune exposures from TCR beta sequences and from how often those sequences occurred across donors. To decide whether each TCR beta V gene segment behaved as functional or pseudogenic, an earlier analysis of approximately 590 of the donors relied on high-throughput TCR beta sequencing. Donor age, sex, ethnicity and CMV serostatus were compiled together with the repertoire data. Genome-wide SNP genotypes for about 60% of the 666 donors were used in a later genetic analysis, which treated that subset as a discovery cohort. All discovery cohort repertoires had been generated using a single sequencing platform. HLA typing included class I and class II loci at four-digit resolution. Typing coverage varied by locus: about 620-630 donors for A, B, C, DRB1 and DQB1; roughly 510 for DQA1; over 600 for DPA1; approximately 450 for DPB1. Roughly five DR-DQ haplotypes were handled as single units for association and clustering because linkage in the cohort was strong. Across some 400 genotyped donors of the cohort, an average of about 250,000 unique TCR beta nucleotide sequences per donor were sequenced, and roughly 18% of those sequences were non-productive.

The cohort consisted of more than 650 healthy bone marrow donors. Cohort members were all nominally healthy when sampled, although unrecorded immune exposures were likely present. The donor was CMV seronegative and was included in the group of several hundred seronegative cohort members. Every donor gave a peripheral blood sample, and the peripheral blood mononuclear cells from that sample were used for TCR beta sequencing. Genomic DNA was extracted from the blood cell samples with the Qiagen DNeasy Blood Extraction Kit. To prepare the library, the immunoSEQ multiplex PCR assay was applied. For the multiplex PCR, a mixture combining 60 forward primers for TCR Vbeta segments and 13 reverse primers for TCR Jbeta segments was used. The CDR3 region of rearranged TCR beta genes was amplified from genomic DNA by a multiplex PCR assay. On the Illumina HiSeq System, the amplified TCR beta libraries were sequenced as 87-base-pair reads. As for the original processing: In a later analysis, tens of millions of unique TCR beta chains were counted across the 690 or so repertoires, and roughly 11 million of these chains were shared by at least two donors. A nearest-neighbor algorithm error-corrected the raw reads and collapsed the reads into unique sequences, merging closely related sequences to remove PCR and sequencing errors. CDR3 sequences were aligned to IMGT reference sequences to assign V, D and J gene segments. For a sequence to be retained, a match of at least six nucleotides to both a V gene segment and a J gene segment was required. Rearrangements were classified as productive when the CDR3 lacked stop codons and remained in frame with V and J, and all other rearrangements were classified as non-productive. CDR3 was defined according to IMGT convention as the region running from the second conserved V-encoded cysteine to the conserved J-encoded phenylalanine. Sequences without an unambiguous match to a single V gene segment were excluded from the earlier analysis of about 640 of the donors. In an earlier analysis of several hundred of the donors, V segments were called functional above 56.7% productive rearrangements and were called segregating when the between-donor standard deviation exceeded 5%. A statistical classification framework was developed to diagnose cytomegalovirus status using the catalog of TCR beta chain sequences. In a later analysis, V and J genes were assigned by comparing TCR nucleotide sequences against IMGT/GENE-DB human TR gene sequences. Using the TCRdist pipeline, a later analysis assigned CDR3 sequences along with most-parsimonious VDJ recombination scenarios. A later analysis defined each TCR beta chain by its CDR3 amino acid sequence plus V-gene family, and excluded reads lacking a unique V-gene family. A later analysis removed nearly 600 highly shared, low-generation-probability nucleotide sequences to deal with suspected cross-contamination and a sequencing artifact. For each public chain, a later analysis derived a clonal expansion index from normalized ranks of inferred template counts within each repertoire. A later analysis computed generation probabilities with a VDJ recombination model fitted to out-of-frame rearrangements, and checked the results against IGoR. In a later analysis, hypergeometric tests were used to score TCR-TCR, TCR-HLA and TCR-CMV co-occurrence, with a repertoire-size bias correction applied to TCR pairs. To estimate false discovery rates, a later analysis permuted the HLA or CMV assignments 20 times. In a later analysis, co-occurring TCRs were grouped using DBSCAN, and TCRdist sequence similarity was added for clustering within HLA-allele-positive subsets. For co-occurrence clustering, repertoires with fewer than 30,000 or more than 120,000 public chains were excluded, along with five repertoires with anomalous nucleotide sharing. The clones in this table, taken by TCRdb from immuneACCESS, are in-frame only. Not every clone is retained; where verified, under half of the shortfall comes from an unresolved V gene, and the cause of the rest is unknown. That table gives V, J and clone size, and the DNA gave D and trimming. The sample table records 140,000 to 150,000 clones; 65% to 85% of these occur just once. The ten largest account for approximately 4% of the sample.

The full study reports these points: In an earlier analysis of some 500 of the donors, most TCR beta V segments were observed in productive rearrangements about 90% or about 30% of the time, broadly matching IMGT annotations. The only immune exposure information available for the cohort was CMV serostatus. In a later analysis, several top co-occurrence clusters were reported to appear linked to parvovirus B19, influenza, CMV and Epstein-Barr virus. In a later genetic analysis, fewer N-insertions in productive TCRs were reported among donors in an Asian-associated ancestry cluster than the approximately 670-donor mean. In vitro tests confirmed that a few of the cytomegalovirus-associated TCR beta chains recognize cytomegalovirus antigens. In the study, about 150 TCR beta chains were listed as associated with cytomegalovirus. A cluster of highly shared sequence variants was judged likely to represent a technical artifact of the sequencing pipeline. An association between a missense DCLRE1C variant and V-gene and J-gene trimming of TCR beta chains was found in a later genetic analysis and replicated in an independent cohort. Most TCR sequences were seen in very few donors, while some public TCRs were found in many individuals. Cytomegalovirus status was reported to be diagnosed by the classifier with high specificity and sensitivity in both the original and validation cohorts. Specific HLA alleles were associated with 15,000 to 20,000 TCR beta sequences at a false discovery rate of 0.05 in a later analysis. The authors suggested that the approach could potentially be extended to other disease states and immunological phenotypes. The presence/absence analyses assumed that sequencing depth was roughly uniform across donors, and that assumption may not be true. The cohort was sequenced for TCR beta chains only, and without alpha or paired-chain data the features that could be detected were limited. A further reported finding was that TCR beta sequences accurately predicted the HLA-A and HLA-B alleles for most subjects in the first cohort. Compared with equally common non-associated chains, HLA-associated TCR beta chains in a later analysis were more clonally expanded and had lower generation probabilities. In a later analysis, TCR association rates were found to vary across HLA loci, with the most associated TCRs seen for DRB1 alleles and the fewest for HLA-C alleles. Because some donors lacked HLA typing at each locus, the association tests relied only on the typed subset. A later analysis found that most CMV-associated TCR beta chains appeared HLA-restricted, with HLA associations seemingly driven largely by CMV exposure. When HLA alleles, especially DR and DQ, strongly co-occurred, TCR associations were difficult to assign to individual alleles. Because counts were too low, some 17 rarely observed V segments, including chromosome 9 orphons, were left out of the earlier analysis of 500 to 650 of the donors. Correlated functional status among segregating V segments might reflect linkage disequilibrium, but an unknown experimental factor could not be ruled out.

On this clone: The antigen it recognizes is unknown. No qualities accompany the bases; no much larger clone lies one base away.

This sequence was found in a male donor in good health and CMV-seronegative. The source material was PBMCs.

The sequence in DNA is TGCGCCAGCAGCCCGGACAGTCCCTCCTACAATGAGCAGTTCTTC. Its coded protein is CASSPDSPSYNEQFF. The sequence joins TRBV5-1 to TRBJ2-1; matching of 6 bases hints at TRBD1 as the D gene. Taken from cysteine to phenylalanine, the CDR3 has 15 residues. Just the 45-base CDR3 DNA is kept, in frame starting at base 1. Deletion took 4 bases off V and 0 bases off J, with a span of 11 bases between the germline ends. CDR1 and CDR2 (SGHRS, YFSETQ) derive from the germline V gene.